This entry describes one T cell receptor (beta chain). V lost 2 bases and J lost 7, with 9 bases in between. The germline gives CDR1 SGHNT, CDR2 YYREEE (reference sequence). This CDR3 contains 12 residues. The source of the sample is a study of T cell changes during pregnancy in multiple sclerosis. The data were produced by immunoSEQ multiplex PCR, yet TCRdb's version contains in-frame clones alone and is incomplete. The sample yields tens of thousands of clones, roughly 92% seen once. Sequencing was performed on CD4+ T cells from peripheral blood mononuclear cells, taken in the third trimester of pregnancy. This TCR was recovered from a female donor with multiple sclerosis, enrolled in a pregnancy study. The chain employs TRBV5-4 and TRBJ1-2, with D uncertain. The CDR3 sequence is CASSLDGFGYTF. The CDR3 DNA is TGTGCCAGCAGCTTAGACGGGTTTGGCTACACCTTC. The full variable domain, its missing parts supplied by reference TRBV5-4 and TRBJ1-2, is ETGVTQSPTHLIKTRGQQVTLRCSSQSGHNTVSWYQQALGQGPQFIFQYYREEENGRGNFPPRFSGLQFPNYSSELNVNALELDDSALYLCASSLDGFGYTFGSGTRLTVV.